The sample holds a few counts of the clone carrying this TCR beta chain. No antigen is known for it. Scientists made TCR beta libraries using quantitative 5'-RACE with molecular barcodes. MiXCR, applied by TCRdb to the 5' RACE reads, yields one record per CDR3 protein. This sample yields more than 250,000 distinct CDR3 sequences, of which 7% to 9% are seen a single time; approximately 15% belongs to the top ten. The data were obtained in a study of CD8 T cells in ankylosing spondylitis. Study-wide findings and caveats: Significantly higher representation of disease-linked clones was reported for matched ankylosing spondylitis synovial fluid. What seemed typical of ankylosing spondylitis blood was a TCR beta motif built from about 8 highly homologous variants. Several of the motif variants were reported before in synovial fluid and blood from reactive arthritis.

V lost 2 bases and J 9 bases, leaving 14 bases between the germline ends. This CDR3 has 14 residues. Germline lookup yields CDR1 MDHEN and CDR2 SYDVKM. The source is a male donor with ankylosing spondylitis. The material sequenced was blood, either unsorted or a sorted T cell fraction (not recorded which). The rearrangement links TRBV28 to TRBJ1-5; D possibly corresponds to TRBD1 (6 bases). CDR3 sequence (DNA): TGTGCCAGCAGTTTAGGGGGGCAAGGACGGCCCCAGCATTTT. Protein: CASSLGGQGRPQHF.